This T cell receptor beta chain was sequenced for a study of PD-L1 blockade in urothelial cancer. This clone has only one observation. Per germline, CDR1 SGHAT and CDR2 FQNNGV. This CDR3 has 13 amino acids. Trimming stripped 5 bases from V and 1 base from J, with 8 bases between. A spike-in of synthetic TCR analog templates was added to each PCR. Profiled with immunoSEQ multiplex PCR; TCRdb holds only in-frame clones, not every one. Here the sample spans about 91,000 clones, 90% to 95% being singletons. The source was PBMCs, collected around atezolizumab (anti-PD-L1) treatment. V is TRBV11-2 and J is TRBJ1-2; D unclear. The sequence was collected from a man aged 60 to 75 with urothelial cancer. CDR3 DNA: TGTGCCAGCAGCATGACAATTAACTATGGCTACACCTTC. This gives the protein CASSMTINYGYTF.